This T cell receptor (beta chain) was captured by sequencing in a study of cytomegalovirus exposure and HLA in healthy donors. General study points: Because they were indistinguishable, some V segments, including TRBV6-2 and TRBV6-3, were excluded. Follow-up analysis later connected one missense variant in DCLRE1C with trimming of TCR beta V- and J-genes.

The PCR ran on 60 Vbeta and 13 Jbeta primers. Study processing details: About 83 million unique TCR beta chains, roughly 12 million shared, were counted in a later analysis. Assay used: immunoSEQ multiplex PCR; TCRdb lists only in-frame clones, some missing. Clone size and V and J calls were adopted from that table, with D and trimming inferred from the DNA. The sample lists approximately 110,000 clones, approximately 71% occurring once. CDR3 size: 12 residues. J was trimmed by 7 bases and V by 4 bases; bases with no gene match: 3. The germline gives CDR1 SQVTM, CDR2 ANQGSEA. Details on this clone: Its antigen is as yet unknown. Different DNA sequences within this sample yield the same CDR3.

The chain employs TRBV29-1 and TRBJ1-4; TRBD1 aligns across 7 bases. The sequence was obtained from a man aged 35 to 55 in good health and CMV-seronegative. The sequencing sample was made of PBMCs. As DNA, the CDR3 is TGCAGCGTTGGACAGGGAGGTGAAAAACTGTTTTTT. It encodes CSVGQGGEKLFF.